This T cell receptor (beta chain) emerged from a study of shared clonotypes between healthy human individuals. There are 14 residues in the CDR3. With 7 bases removed from V and 0 bases from J, the gap between germline ends came to 12 bases. Germline V gene lookup returns CDR1 MNHNS and CDR2 SASEGT. Data came from immunoSEQ multiplex PCR; TCRdb stores just in-frame clones and leaves some out. This sample has around 350,000 clones, with more than 60% found just once. The sample holds many counts of this clone. The V gene is TRBV6-1, the J gene TRBJ1-1; possibly TRBD1 for D (5 bases). Input material: memory CD4+ T cells sorted from blood. Documented subset: CD45RA-negative fraction. This TCR was sampled from a man aged 25-40 years in good health. The CDR3 DNA sequence: TGTGCCAGCACGTGGGGGAGCATGAACACTGAAGCTTTCTTT. Amino acid sequence: CASTWGSMNTEAFF.